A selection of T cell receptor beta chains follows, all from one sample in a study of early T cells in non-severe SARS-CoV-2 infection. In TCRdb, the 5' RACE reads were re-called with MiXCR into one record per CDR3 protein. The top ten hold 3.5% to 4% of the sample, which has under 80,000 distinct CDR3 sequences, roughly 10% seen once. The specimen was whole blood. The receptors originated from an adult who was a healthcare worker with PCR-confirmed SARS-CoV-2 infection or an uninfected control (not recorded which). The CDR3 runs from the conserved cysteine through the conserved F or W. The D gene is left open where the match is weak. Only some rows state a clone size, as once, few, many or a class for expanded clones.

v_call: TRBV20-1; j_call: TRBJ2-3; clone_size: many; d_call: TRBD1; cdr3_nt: TGCAGTGCTAGAGATGAGGGCGGACAGGGGGACGCAGATACGCAGTATTTT; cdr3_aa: CSARDEGGQGDADTQYF
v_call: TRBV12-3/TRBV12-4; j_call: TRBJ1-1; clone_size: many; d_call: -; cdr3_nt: TGTGCCAGCAGTTTACCCGAGGTGACCACTGAAGCTTTCTTT; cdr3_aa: CASSLPEVTTEAFF
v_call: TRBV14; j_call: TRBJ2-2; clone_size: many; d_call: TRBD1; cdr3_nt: TGTGCCAGCAGCCAATGGGACAGGGGATTGACCGGGGAGCTGTTTTTT; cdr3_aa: CASSQWDRGLTGELFF
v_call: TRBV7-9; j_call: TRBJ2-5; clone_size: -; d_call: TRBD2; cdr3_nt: TGTGCCAGCAGCCCCCGGACTAGCGGAGGAGAGACCCAGTACTTC; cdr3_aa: CASSPRTSGGETQYF
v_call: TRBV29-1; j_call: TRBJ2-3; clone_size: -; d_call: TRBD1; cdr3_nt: TGCAGCGTGCGACAGGGTGTCAGCACAGATACGCAGTATTTT; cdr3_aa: CSVRQGVSTDTQYF
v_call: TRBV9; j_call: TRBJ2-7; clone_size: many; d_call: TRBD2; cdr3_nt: TGTGCCAGCAGCGCCGGGACTAGCGGGAGAGACGAGCAGTACTTC; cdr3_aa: CASSAGTSGRDEQYF
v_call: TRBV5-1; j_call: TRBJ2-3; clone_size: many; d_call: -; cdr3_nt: TGCGCCAGCAGCTTACGGCTTCTACCACAATCGAGCACAGATACGCAGTATTTT; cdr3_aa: CASSLRLLPQSSTDTQYF
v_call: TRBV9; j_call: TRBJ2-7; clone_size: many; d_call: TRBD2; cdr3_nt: TGTGCCAGCAGCGTGACCGGGACTAGCAACTACGAGCAGTACTTC; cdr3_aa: CASSVTGTSNYEQYF
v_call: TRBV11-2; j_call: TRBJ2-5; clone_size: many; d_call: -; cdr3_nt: TGTGCCAGCAGCTTAGATCGAGAGACCCAGTACTTC; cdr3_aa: CASSLDRETQYF
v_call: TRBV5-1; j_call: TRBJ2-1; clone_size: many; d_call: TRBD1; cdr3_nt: TGCGCCAGCAGCCAGGGGACAGGGTCGTACAATGAGCAGTTCTTC; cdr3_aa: CASSQGTGSYNEQFF
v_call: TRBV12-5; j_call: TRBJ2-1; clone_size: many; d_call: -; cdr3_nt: TGTGCTAGTGGGCCCCGCGGCGGCAGTCACTACAATGAGCAGTTCTTC; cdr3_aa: CASGPRGGSHYNEQFF
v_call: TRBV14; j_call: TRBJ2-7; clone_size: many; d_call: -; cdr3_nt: TGTGCCAGCAGCAACCTAGGGACCGGGACTCCACCTTACTTC; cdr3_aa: CASSNLGTGTPPYF
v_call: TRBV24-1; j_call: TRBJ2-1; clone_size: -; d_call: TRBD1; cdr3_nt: TGTGCCACCAGTGATTCTAACAGGGGGCCCAATGAGCAGTTCTTC; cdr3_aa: CATSDSNRGPNEQFF
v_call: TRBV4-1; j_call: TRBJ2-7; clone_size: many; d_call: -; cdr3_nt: TGCGCCAGCAGCCATCTCACCGCTTCCGACAGAGACTACGAGCAGTACTTC; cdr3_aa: CASSHLTASDRDYEQYF
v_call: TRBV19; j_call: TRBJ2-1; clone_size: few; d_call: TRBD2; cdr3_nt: TGTGCCAGTATGGGGACTAGCGGGAGTCGGGGCTCCTACAATGAGCAGTTCTTC; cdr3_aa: CASMGTSGSRGSYNEQFF